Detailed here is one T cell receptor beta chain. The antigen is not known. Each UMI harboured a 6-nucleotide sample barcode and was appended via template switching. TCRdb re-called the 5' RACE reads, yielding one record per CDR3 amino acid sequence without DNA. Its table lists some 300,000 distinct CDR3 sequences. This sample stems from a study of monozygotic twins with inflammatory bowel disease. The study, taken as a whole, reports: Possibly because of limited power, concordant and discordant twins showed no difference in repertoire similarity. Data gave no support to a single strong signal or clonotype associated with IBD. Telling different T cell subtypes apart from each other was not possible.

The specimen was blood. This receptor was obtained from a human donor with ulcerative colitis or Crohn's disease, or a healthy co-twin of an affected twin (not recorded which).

CDR3 region: CASSLSIQETQYF. The chain joins TRBV5-1 to TRBJ2-5. The CDR3 length is 13 residues. Germline lookup yields CDR1 SGHRS and CDR2 YFSETQ.